Each of the 21 T cell receptor beta chains below was sequenced from the same sample in a study of OX40 agonist ivuxolimab in advanced cancers. Data came from immunoSEQ multiplex PCR; TCRdb stores just in-frame clones and leaves some out. This table holds 65,000 to 95,000 clones, roughly 80% found once. The specimen was CD4+ or CD8+ T cells sorted from blood, collected in a trial of the OX40 agonist ivuxolimab. These receptors were obtained from an adult with an advanced solid tumor such as melanoma, head and neck, liver or kidney cancer.

The V gene is TRBV30, the J gene TRBJ1-5, with D unresolved. The V gene lost 1 base and the J gene lost 9 bases, with 13 bases spanning the gap. Germline-derived CDR1 and CDR2 are GTSNPN and SVGIG (reference sequence). This CDR3 region has 13 residues. CDR3 nucleotide sequence: TGTGCCTGGAGTGGATACAGCCCAGGGCCCCAGCATTTT. Protein sequence: CAWSGYSPGPQHF.

The DNA of the CDR3 is TGTGCCTGGAGTACAGGAACCTCCTACGAGCAGTACTTC. Translating gives CAWSTGTSYEQYF. The chain uses TRBV30 and TRBJ2-7; D perhaps matches TRBD1 (5 bases). This CDR3 region has 13 residues. Per the germline V gene, CDR1 is GTSNPN and CDR2 is SVGIG (reference sequence). V dropped 2 bases and J dropped 0 bases, with 8 bases sitting between them.

V is TRBV28 and J is TRBJ2-6, with D uncertain. Trimming removed 2 bases from V and 1 base from J, with 3 bases in between. The CDR3 is 14 residues long. CDR1 and CDR2 (germline): MDHEN, SYDVKM. The CDR3 DNA sequence: TGTGCCAGCAGTTTACAGTCTGGGGCCAACGTCCTGACTTTC. Protein sequence: CASSLQSGANVLTF.

V and J are TRBV5-1 and TRBJ1-1; 8 bases align to TRBD1. The ends lost 6 bases at V and 5 bases at J; junction bases unmatched: 9. The CDR3 is 14 residues long. Germline CDR1 and CDR2: SGHRS and YFSETQ. DNA for the CDR3: TGCGCCAGCAAAAGGACAGGGATGAGTACTGAAGCTTTCTTT. Encoded protein: CASKRTGMSTEAFF.

CDR3 DNA sequence: TGTGCCAGCAGTAATGGAGACAGGGGGTCCTACGAGCAGTACTTC. Amino acid sequence: CASSNGDRGSYEQYF. The chain uses TRBV6-6 and TRBJ2-7; 9 bases match TRBD1. Germline CDR1 reads MNHNY; CDR2 reads SVGAGI (reference sequence). V trimming: 5 bases; J trimming: 1 base; junction bases outside the gene matches: 6. CDR3 length equals 15 residues.

V gene TRBV7-3 combines with J gene TRBJ2-3; 8 nucleotides agree with TRBD1. Germline assignment: CDR1 SGHTA and CDR2 FQGTGA. CDR3 size: 14 residues. V shed 5 bases and J 1 base; nucleotides not matched to a gene: 2. The CDR3 DNA follows: TGTGCCAGCAGCATACAGGGGGGCACAGATACGCAGTATTTT. It translates to CASSIQGGTDTQYF.

CDR3 loop: CSVAGLAASLRGYNEQFF. For the CDR3, the DNA is TGCAGCGTTGCGGGACTAGCAGCAAGCCTAAGGGGGTACAATGAGCAGTTCTTC. The V and J genes are TRBV29-1 and TRBJ2-1; 9 bases match TRBD2. Looked up from germline, CDR1 is SQVTM and CDR2 is ANQGSEA. This CDR3 comprises 18 residues. Trimming cost V 4 bases and J 4 bases; bases outside gene matches: 17.

This clone has only a few counts. This chain uses TRBV19 with TRBJ2-1; 10 bases are shared with TRBD2. V lost 0 bases to trimming and J lost 0 bases; unmatched junction nucleotides: 14. The CDR3 extends over 21 amino acids. Germline values: CDR1 LNHDA, CDR2 SQIVND (reference sequence). For the CDR3, the DNA is TGTGCCAGTAGTATAGAAGGGGTTAGCGGGAGGTCTCCACTCTCCTACAATGAGCAGTTCTTC. This translates into CASSIEGVSGRSPLSYNEQFF.

The genes are TRBV5-4 and TRBJ1-1, with D unclear. CDR3 length: 11 amino acids. The V end lost 9 bases, the J end lost 2 bases, and 8 bases lay between the germline ends. Germline V lookup: CDR1 SGHNT, CDR2 YYREEE (reference sequence). The CDR3 loop reads CATGLNTEAFF. CDR3 nucleotide sequence: TGTGCCACCGGGTTAAACACTGAAGCTTTCTTT.

This clone is a singleton in its sample. The chain is built from TRBV18 and TRBJ1-2; D gene unclear. V dropped 5 bases and J dropped 6 bases, with 13 bases sitting between them. This CDR3 has 13 residues. The germline V gene has CDR1 KGHSH and CDR2 LQKENI. Here the CDR3 reads CASSTGSTDGYTF. DNA for the CDR3: TGTGCCAGCTCAACGGGGAGCACCGATGGCTACACCTTC.

The V and J genes are TRBV5-1 and TRBJ2-6, with D uncertain. Trimming cost V 4 bases and J 0 bases, with 11 bases left between them. Germline lookup yields CDR1 SGHRS and CDR2 YFSETQ. The length of the CDR3 is 16 residues. CDR3 sequence: CASSRTADSGANVLTF. The CDR3 region has the DNA TGCGCCAGCAGCCGGACGGCAGACTCTGGGGCCAACGTCCTGACTTTC.

The chain employs TRBV30 and TRBJ2-7; D is unclear. The CDR3 spans 11 residues. Per germline, CDR1 GTSNPN and CDR2 SVGIG (reference sequence). Trimming removed 2 bases at V and 4 bases at J, with 6 bases between. CDR3 nucleotides: TGTGCCTGGAGTCTCGGATACGAGCAGTACTTC. This gives the protein CAWSLGYEQYF.

The chain is built from TRBV6-1 and TRBJ2-3; TRBD2 matches at 7 bases. CDR3 length: 13 amino acids. After removal of 8 bases from V and 0 bases from J, the junction contained 2 bases not matched to a gene. The V gene's germline CDR1 is MNHNS and CDR2 SASEGT. The CDR3 nucleotides read TGTGCCAGCCTAGCGGCTAGCACAGATACGCAGTATTTT. Protein product: CASLAASTDTQYF.

CDR3 in DNA: TGTGCCAGCAGCCGGGGATCTAATGAAAAACTGTTTTTT. The encoded protein is CASSRGSNEKLFF. The gene calls are TRBV7-2 and TRBJ1-4; D gene ambiguous. Germline V gives CDR1 SGHTA, CDR2 FQGNSA. V dropped 5 bases and J dropped 3 bases, with 7 bases sitting between them. The CDR3 is 13 amino acids.

The rearrangement joins TRBV18 to TRBJ1-1, with D perhaps TRBD1 (5 bases). The ends were cut back, 3 bases at V and 4 bases at J, with 9 bases in the middle. CDR3 length: 13 residues. The V gene's germline CDR1 is KGHSH and CDR2 LQKENI. The CDR3 DNA sequence: TGTGCCAGCTCACCCGACAGCACCACTGAAGCTTTCTTT. As protein: CASSPDSTTEAFF.

The chain carries TRBV5-1 and TRBJ2-2, with D perhaps TRBD1 (6 bases). The V gene's germline CDR1 is SGHRS and CDR2 YFSETQ. The V end lost 8 bases, the J end lost 5 bases, and 22 bases lay between the germline ends. The length of the CDR3 is 16 residues. CDR3 sequence (DNA): TGCGCCAGTACAAAACGGGACAACCCGGGTACCGGGGAGCTGTTTTTT. It translates to CASTKRDNPGTGELFF.

This sequence joins TRBV7-2 and TRBJ2-7; 7 bases are shared with TRBD1. Trimming took 1 base from V and 5 from J; bases not matched to a gene: 11. Germline CDR1 SGHTA, CDR2 FQGNSA. The CDR3 is 16 residues long. CDR3 sequence: CASSLGLGTARHEQYF. The CDR3 nucleotides are TGTGCCAGCAGCTTAGGGCTCGGGACAGCGCGGCACGAGCAGTACTTC. Using reference TRBV7-2 and TRBJ2-7 for the parts outside the CDR3, the full variable domain is GAGVSQSPSNKVTEKGKDVELRCDPISGHTALYWYRQSLGQGLEFLIYFQGNSAPDKSGLPSDRFSAERTGGSVSTLTIQRTQQEDSAVYLCASSLGLGTARHEQYFGPGTRLTVT.

The genes are TRBV5-1 and TRBJ1-1, with 7 bases aligning to TRBD1. Unmatched junction bases numbered 8, after V lost 6 bases and J lost 0 bases. Germline V gene sequence: CDR1 SGHRS, CDR2 YFSETQ. CDR3 size: 15 residues. The CDR3 DNA is TGCGCCAGCACTACAGGGGATATTTTGAACACTGAAGCTTTCTTT. Protein: CASTTGDILNTEAFF.

About this clone itself: The junction differs from germline at one of its ends, possibly a read error. V gene TRBV11-2 combines with J gene TRBJ1-6; 11 nucleotides line up with TRBD1. The CDR3 totals 13 residues. Per germline, CDR1 SGHAT and CDR2 FQNNGV. The DNA for the CDR3 is TGTGCCAGCAGCTCTACGGGGACAGGGGGTTTCGACTTT. Translating gives CASSSTGTGGFDF.

This rearrangement joins TRBV2 to TRBJ2-5; 7 bases align to TRBD1. The CDR3 has 13 residues. Germline CDR1 SNHLY, CDR2 FYNNEI. Trimming took 10 bases from V and 3 from J; bases not matched to a gene: 8. The CDR3: CATRRGPEETQYF. The CDR3 DNA is TGTGCCACCAGAAGGGGGCCCGAAGAGACCCAGTACTTC.

The CDR3 nucleotides are TGTGCCAGCAGCGGGGGTAGACTAGCGCAAGAGACCCAGTACTTC. Translation: CASSGGRLAQETQYF. The chain carries TRBV7-9 and TRBJ2-5, with 8 bases that match TRBD2. This CDR3 spans 15 amino acids. The V and J ends lost 5 bases and 2 bases, in that order; junction bases with no gene match: 7. In germline, CDR1 is SEHNR, CDR2 FQNEAQ (reference sequence).